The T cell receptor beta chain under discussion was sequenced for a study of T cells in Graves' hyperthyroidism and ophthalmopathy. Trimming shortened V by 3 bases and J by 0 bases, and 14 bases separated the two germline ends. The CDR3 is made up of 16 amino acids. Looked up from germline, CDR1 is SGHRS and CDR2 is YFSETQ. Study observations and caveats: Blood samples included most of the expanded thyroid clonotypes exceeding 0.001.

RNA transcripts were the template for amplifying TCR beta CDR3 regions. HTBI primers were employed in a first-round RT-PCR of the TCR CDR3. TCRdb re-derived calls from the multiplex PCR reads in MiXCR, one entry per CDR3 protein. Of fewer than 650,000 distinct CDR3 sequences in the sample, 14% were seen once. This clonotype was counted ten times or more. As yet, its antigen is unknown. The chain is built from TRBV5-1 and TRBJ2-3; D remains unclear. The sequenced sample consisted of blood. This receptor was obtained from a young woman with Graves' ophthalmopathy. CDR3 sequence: CASSSHKESSTDTQYF. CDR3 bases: TGCGCCAGCAGCTCTCACAAGGAATCTAGCACAGATACGCAGTATTTT.